The next 9 T cell receptor beta chains were all read from a single sample in a study of post-analysis software for immune sequencing data. Whole-study results and caveats: TRBV segments more frequent in patients than in controls numbered five and included TRBV5-6, TRBV5-1 and TRBV20-1.

Unique molecular identifiers were present in the TCR beta cDNA libraries. TCRdb reprocessed the PCR reads via MiXCR and lists one record per CDR3 protein. The sample lists fewer than 550,000 distinct CDR3 sequences, less than 40% occurring once. These receptors lack a known antigen. The sequencing input was blood. All receptors derive from a girl aged 2 to 17 with multiple sclerosis.

This clonotype has more than one count but fewer than ten. The chain carries TRBV6-6 and TRBJ1-5; 8 bases are a match to TRBD1. With 4 bases clipped from V and 2 bases from J, the junction kept 4 bases outside the gene matches. This CDR3 has 15 residues. CDR1 is MNHNY, CDR2 SVGAGI, per germline (reference sequence). CDR3 region: CASSSPDRGNQPQHF. The CDR3 coding sequence is TGTGCCAGCAGTTCCCCGGACAGGGGCAATCAGCCCCAGCATTTT.

The chain recombines TRBV10-3 with TRBJ2-1; D tentatively reads TRBD1 or TRBD2 (6 bases each). This CDR3 comprises 15 residues. Germline CDR1 ENHRY, CDR2 SYGVKD. Trimming took 3 bases from V and 6 from J, leaving 15 bases between them. The CDR3 DNA reads as TGTGCCATCAGTGATTCGGGGGCAGTAGGCAATGAGCAGTTCTTC. Its protein is CAISDSGAVGNEQFF.

The rearrangement links TRBV12-3 or TRBV12-4 to TRBJ2-3; D is undetermined. The CDR3 totals 14 residues. Trimming removed 7 bases at V and 2 bases at J, with 13 bases between. This CDR3 is CASTQPPNTDTQYF. The CDR3 DNA reads as TGTGCCAGCACCCAGCCCCCGAACACAGATACGCAGTATTTT.

This sequence joins TRBV6-5 and TRBJ1-2; tentative D call: TRBD1 (5 bases). Trimming removed 0 bases at V and 4 bases at J, with 12 bases between. The germline gives CDR1 MNHEY, CDR2 SVGAGI. The CDR3 is 15 residues long. This chain's CDR3 is CASSYSTTASYGYTF. CDR3 nucleotide sequence: TGTGCCAGCAGTTACTCGACGACAGCTAGCTATGGCTACACCTTC.

The chain links TRBV2 to TRBJ1-4, with D perhaps matching TRBD1 (6 bases). Germline assignment: CDR1 SNHLY and CDR2 FYNNEI. The CDR3 covers 16 residues. V lost 2 bases and J 5 bases, leaving 15 bases between the germline ends. Written as DNA, the CDR3 is TGTGCCAGCAGTGAATTGGACAGCCGTCGGAATGAAAAACTGTTTTTT. This translates into CASSELDSRRNEKLFF.

The rearrangement uses TRBV20-1 and TRBJ1-2; 8 nucleotides line up with TRBD1. Trimming at V came to 1 base and at J to 4 bases, leaving 11 bases not matched to a gene. The CDR3 runs to 16 residues. The germline V gene encodes CDR1 DFQATT and CDR2 SNEGSKA (reference sequence). Here the CDR3 reads CSARVPATGAFYGYTF. Written as DNA, the CDR3 is TGCAGTGCTAGAGTCCCCGCGACAGGGGCATTCTATGGCTACACCTTC.

This chain uses TRBV5-1 with TRBJ2-1; 7 bases fit TRBD2. The CDR3 totals 15 residues. V was pared by 0 bases and J by 7 bases, with 7 bases of the junction left unmatched. Germline V gives CDR1 SGHRS, CDR2 YFSETQ. CDR3 loop: CASSLASPSGNEQFF. Here the CDR3 DNA reads TGCGCCAGCAGCTTGGCTTCGCCTAGCGGAAATGAGCAGTTCTTC.

This clonotype was counted between two and nine times. The genes are TRBV6-5 and TRBJ2-1, with 9 bases identical to TRBD2. Germline values: CDR1 MNHEY, CDR2 SVGAGI. The CDR3 consists of 16 residues. The V segment lost 6 bases and the J segment 3 bases; nucleotides outside the gene matches: 9. In DNA form, the CDR3 reads TGTGCCAGCAGACCGCTTAGCGGGGGAAGCTACAATGAGCAGTTCTTC. This sequence encodes CASRPLSGGSYNEQFF.

The rearrangement joins TRBV11-3 to TRBJ2-2; a weak D match, TRBD1 (5 bases). The CDR3 sequence is 13 residues long. Trimming took off 4 bases at V and 7 bases at J, with 10 bases between the two ends. Germline CDR1 reads SGHNT; CDR2 reads YENEEA. CDR3 in DNA: TGTGCCAGCAGCTCGCAGGGTGGCGGGGAGCTGTTTTTT. Amino acid sequence: CASSSQGGGELFF.